The 5 T cell receptor beta chains given below trace back to one sample, sequenced in a study of control samples from healthy donors and cancer patients. Using immunoSEQ multiplex PCR, the repertoire was profiled, and TCRdb retains in-frame clones only, with some absent. The sample holds 100,000 to 150,000 clones, approximately 90% seen once. Sequenced material: blood. The receptors originated from a man aged 45 to 65 in good health.

The chain links TRBV5-6 to TRBJ2-3; TRBD1 aligns across 9 bases. After removal of 0 bases from V and 4 bases from J, the junction contained 3 bases not matched to a gene. The CDR3 consists of 15 residues. Germline V CDR1 and CDR2: SGHDT, YYEEEE. The CDR3: CASSLDRGLSDTQYF. CDR3 nucleotides: TGTGCCAGCAGCTTGGACAGGGGGCTCTCAGATACGCAGTATTTT. Based on the CDR3 plus reference TRBV5-6 and TRBJ2-3, the full variable domain is DAGVTQSPTHLIKTRGQQVTLRCSPKSGHDTVSWYQQALGQGPQFIFQYYEEEERQRGNFPDRFSGHQFPNYSSELNVNALLLGDSALYLCASSLDRGLSDTQYFGPGTRLTVL.

The rearrangement uses TRBV5-8 and TRBJ1-6; no clear D. CDR3 length: 16 residues. Germline V gene lookup returns CDR1 SGHTS and CDR2 YDEGEE. The V end lost 0 bases, the J end lost 0 bases, and 7 bases lay between the germline ends. The CDR3 DNA sequence: TGTGCCAGCAGCTTGGACAGAAGCTCCTATAATTCACCCCTCCACTTT. Translation gives CASSLDRSSYNSPLHF.

J is TRBJ2-1 and V is TRBV12-5; 11 nucleotides match TRBD2. There are 15 residues in the CDR3. V was clipped by 0 bases and J by 8 bases; unmatched bases: 3. Germline V lookup: CDR1 LGHNT, CDR2 FRNRAP. The CDR3 DNA reads as TGTGCTAGTGGTTTGGTAACTAGCGGGGGTGATGAGCAGTTCTTC. This gives the protein CASGLVTSGGDEQFF.

The V and J genes are TRBV28 and TRBJ2-5; 8 bases match TRBD2. Germline CDR1 is MDHEN and CDR2 is SYDVKM. V lost 5 bases and J lost 5; bases outside the gene matches: 7. This CDR3 contains 14 residues. CDR3 amino acids: CASSGREGRETQYF. The CDR3 DNA sequence: TGTGCCAGCAGTGGCCGGGAGGGGCGGGAGACCCAGTACTTC.

The chain uses TRBV7-6 and TRBJ2-7, with D unresolved. In germline, CDR1 is SGHVS, CDR2 FNYEAQ. V lost 2 bases to trimming and J lost 10 bases, with 9 bases between them. The CDR3 consists of 11 residues. The CDR3 sequence is CASSLRGEQYF. CDR3 in DNA: TGTGCCAGCAGCTTACGAGGCGAACAGTACTTC. Using reference TRBV7-6 and TRBJ2-7 for the parts outside the CDR3, the full variable domain is GAGVSQSPRYKVTKRGQDVALRCDPISGHVSLYWYRQALGQGPEFLTYFNYEAQQDKSGLPNDRFSAERPEGSISTLTIQRTEQRDSAMYRCASSLRGEQYFGPGTRLTVT.